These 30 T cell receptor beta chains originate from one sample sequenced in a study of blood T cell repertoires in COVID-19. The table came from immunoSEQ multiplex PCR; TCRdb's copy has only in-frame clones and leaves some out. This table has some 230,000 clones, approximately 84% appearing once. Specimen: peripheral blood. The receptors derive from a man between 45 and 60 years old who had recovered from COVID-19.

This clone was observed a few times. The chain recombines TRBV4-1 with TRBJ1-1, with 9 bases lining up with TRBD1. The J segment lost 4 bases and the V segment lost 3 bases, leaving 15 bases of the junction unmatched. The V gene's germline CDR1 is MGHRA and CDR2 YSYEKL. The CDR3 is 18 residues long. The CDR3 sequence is CASSHVMGGTDRGTEAFF. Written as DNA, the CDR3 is TGCGCCAGCAGCCACGTTATGGGGGGCACGGACAGGGGCACTGAAGCTTTCTTT.

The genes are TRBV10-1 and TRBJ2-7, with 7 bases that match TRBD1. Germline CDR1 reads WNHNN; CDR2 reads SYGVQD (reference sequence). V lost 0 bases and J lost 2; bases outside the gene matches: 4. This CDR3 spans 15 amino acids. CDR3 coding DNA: TGCGCCAGCAGTGAGTCCTCGACAGGGACCTACGAGCAGTACTTC. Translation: CASSESSTGTYEQYF.

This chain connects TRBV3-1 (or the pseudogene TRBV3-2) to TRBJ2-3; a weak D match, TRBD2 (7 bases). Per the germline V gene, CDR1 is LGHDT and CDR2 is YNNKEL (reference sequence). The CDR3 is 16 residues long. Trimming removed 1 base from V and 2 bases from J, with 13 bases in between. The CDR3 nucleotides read TGTGCCAGCAGCCAAGGCACAGGGAGGGCCACAGATACGCAGTATTTT. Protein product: CASSQGTGRATDTQYF.

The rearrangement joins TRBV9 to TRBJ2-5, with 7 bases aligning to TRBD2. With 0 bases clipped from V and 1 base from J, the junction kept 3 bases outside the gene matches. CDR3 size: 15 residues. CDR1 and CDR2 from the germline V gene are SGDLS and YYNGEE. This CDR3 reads CASSVEGGPQETQYF. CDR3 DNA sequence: TGTGCCAGCAGCGTAGAGGGAGGGCCCCAAGAGACCCAGTACTTC.

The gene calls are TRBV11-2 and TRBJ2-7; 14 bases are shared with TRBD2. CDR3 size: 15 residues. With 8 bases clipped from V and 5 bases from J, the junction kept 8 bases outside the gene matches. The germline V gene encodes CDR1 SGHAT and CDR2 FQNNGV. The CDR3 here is CASSGTSGRGNEQYF. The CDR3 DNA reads TGTGCCAGCTCCGGGACTAGCGGGAGAGGCAACGAGCAGTACTTC.

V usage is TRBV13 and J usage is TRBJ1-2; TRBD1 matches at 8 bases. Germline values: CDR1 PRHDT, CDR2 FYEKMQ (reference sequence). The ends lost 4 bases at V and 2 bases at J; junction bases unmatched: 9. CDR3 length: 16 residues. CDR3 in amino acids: CASSSRTGKTNYGYTF. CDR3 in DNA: TGTGCCAGCAGCTCCAGGACAGGGAAAACGAACTATGGCTACACCTTC.

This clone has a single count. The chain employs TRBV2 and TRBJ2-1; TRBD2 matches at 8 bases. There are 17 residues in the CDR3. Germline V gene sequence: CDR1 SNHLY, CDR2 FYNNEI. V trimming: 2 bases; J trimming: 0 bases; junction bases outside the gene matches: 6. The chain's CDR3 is CASSESLAGSSYNEQFF. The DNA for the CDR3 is TGTGCCAGCAGTGAATCTTTAGCGGGGAGCTCCTACAATGAGCAGTTCTTC.

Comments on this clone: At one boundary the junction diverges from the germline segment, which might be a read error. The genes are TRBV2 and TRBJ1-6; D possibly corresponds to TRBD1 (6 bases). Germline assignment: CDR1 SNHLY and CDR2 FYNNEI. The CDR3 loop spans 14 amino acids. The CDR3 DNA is TGTGCCAGCAGTCTCAGGGGAAATAATTCACCCTTCCACTTT. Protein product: CASSLRGNNSPFHF.

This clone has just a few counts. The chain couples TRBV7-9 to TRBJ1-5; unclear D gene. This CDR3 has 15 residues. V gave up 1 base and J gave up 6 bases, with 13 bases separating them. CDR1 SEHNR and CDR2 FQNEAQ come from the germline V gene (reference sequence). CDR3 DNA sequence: TGTGCCAGCAGCTTAGGCGGCAGTCGTTCTCAGCCCCAGCATTTT. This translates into CASSLGGSRSQPQHF.

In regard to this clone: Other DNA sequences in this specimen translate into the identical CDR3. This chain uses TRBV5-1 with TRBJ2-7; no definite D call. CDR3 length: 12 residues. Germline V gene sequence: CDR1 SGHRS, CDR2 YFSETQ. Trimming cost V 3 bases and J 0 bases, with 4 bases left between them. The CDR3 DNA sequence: TGCGCCAGCAGCTCCGGCTCCTACGAGCAGTACTTC. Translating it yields CASSSGSYEQYF.

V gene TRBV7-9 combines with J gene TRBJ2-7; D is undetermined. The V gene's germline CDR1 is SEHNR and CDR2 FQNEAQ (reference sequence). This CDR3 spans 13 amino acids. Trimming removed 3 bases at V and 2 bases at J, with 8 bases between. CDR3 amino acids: CASSFGSTYEQYF. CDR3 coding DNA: TGTGCCAGCAGCTTCGGGTCCACCTACGAGCAGTACTTC.

This CDR3 reads CALTGGYEQYF. The CDR3 DNA follows: TGTGCCTTGACAGGGGGCTACGAGCAGTACTTC. The gene calls are TRBV30 and TRBJ2-7, with 9 bases that match TRBD1. The CDR3 runs to 11 residues. Germline CDR1 and CDR2: GTSNPN and SVGIG (reference sequence). Trimming took 7 bases from V and 3 from J; bases not matched to a gene: 1.

The CDR3 region has the DNA TGTGCCAGCAGCTTAGGCTTTGTCGGCGGGAGCTATGGTGAGCAGTTCTTC. Protein product: CASSLGFVGGSYGEQFF. This rearrangement joins TRBV7-2 to TRBJ2-1; 7 bases align to TRBD2. J gave up 9 bases and V 1 base, and 15 bases lay outside the gene matches. The CDR3 has 17 amino acids. Looked up from germline, CDR1 is SGHTA and CDR2 is FQGNSA.

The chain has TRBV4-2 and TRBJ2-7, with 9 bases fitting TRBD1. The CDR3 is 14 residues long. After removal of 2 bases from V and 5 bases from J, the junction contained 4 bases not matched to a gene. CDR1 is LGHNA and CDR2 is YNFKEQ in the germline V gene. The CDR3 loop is CASSQFTGGDEQYF. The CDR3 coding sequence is TGTGCCAGCAGCCAATTTACAGGGGGCGACGAGCAGTACTTC.

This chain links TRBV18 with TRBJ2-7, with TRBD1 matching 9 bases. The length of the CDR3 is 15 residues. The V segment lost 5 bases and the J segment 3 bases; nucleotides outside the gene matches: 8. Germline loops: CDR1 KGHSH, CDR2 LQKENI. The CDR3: CASSTTRDRDYEQYF. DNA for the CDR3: TGTGCCAGCTCAACGACCCGGGACAGGGACTACGAGCAGTACTTC.

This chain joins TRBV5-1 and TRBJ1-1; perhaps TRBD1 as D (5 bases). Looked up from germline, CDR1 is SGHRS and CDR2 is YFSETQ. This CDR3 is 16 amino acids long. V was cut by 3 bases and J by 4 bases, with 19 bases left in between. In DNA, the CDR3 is TGCGCCAGCAGCTCCTTAACGTCAAGGGGCTCCACTGAAGCTTTCTTT. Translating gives CASSSLTSRGSTEAFF.

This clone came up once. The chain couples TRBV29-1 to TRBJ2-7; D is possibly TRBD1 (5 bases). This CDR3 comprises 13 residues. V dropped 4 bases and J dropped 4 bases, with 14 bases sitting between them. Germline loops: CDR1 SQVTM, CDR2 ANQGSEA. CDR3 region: CSVGAFGQYEQYF. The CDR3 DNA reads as TGCAGCGTTGGAGCGTTTGGACAATACGAGCAGTACTTC.

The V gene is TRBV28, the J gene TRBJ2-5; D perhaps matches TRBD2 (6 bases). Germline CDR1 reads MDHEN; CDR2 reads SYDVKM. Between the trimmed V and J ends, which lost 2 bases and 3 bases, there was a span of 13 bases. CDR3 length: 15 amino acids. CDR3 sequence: CASSLRTAGKETQYF. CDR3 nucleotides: TGTGCCAGCAGTTTAAGAACGGCGGGGAAAGAGACCCAGTACTTC.

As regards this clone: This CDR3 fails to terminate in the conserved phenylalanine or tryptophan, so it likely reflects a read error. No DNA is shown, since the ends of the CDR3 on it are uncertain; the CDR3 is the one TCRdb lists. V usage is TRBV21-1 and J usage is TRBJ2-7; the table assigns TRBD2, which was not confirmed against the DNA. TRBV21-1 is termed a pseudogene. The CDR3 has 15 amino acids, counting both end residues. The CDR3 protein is CASTRLAGPTYEQYL.

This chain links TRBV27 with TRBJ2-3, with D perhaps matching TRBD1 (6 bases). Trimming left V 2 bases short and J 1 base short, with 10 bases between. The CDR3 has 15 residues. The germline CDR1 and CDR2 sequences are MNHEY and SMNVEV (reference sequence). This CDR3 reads CASSLQGFRTDTQYF. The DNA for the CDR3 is TGTGCCAGCAGTTTACAGGGGTTTCGCACAGATACGCAGTATTTT.

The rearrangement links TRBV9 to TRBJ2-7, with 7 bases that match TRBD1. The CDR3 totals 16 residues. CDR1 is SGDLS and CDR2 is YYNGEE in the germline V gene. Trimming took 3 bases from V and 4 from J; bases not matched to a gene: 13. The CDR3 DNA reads TGTGCCAGCAGCGCGCTCGATACCGGGACAGCGTACGAGCAGTACTTC. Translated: CASSALDTGTAYEQYF.

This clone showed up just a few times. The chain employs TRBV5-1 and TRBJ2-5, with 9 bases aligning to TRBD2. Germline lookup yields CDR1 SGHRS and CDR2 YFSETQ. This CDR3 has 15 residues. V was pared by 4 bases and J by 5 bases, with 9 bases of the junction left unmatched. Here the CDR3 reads CASSRMREGRETQYF. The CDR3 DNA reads TGCGCCAGCAGCCGGATGCGGGAGGGCCGGGAGACCCAGTACTTC.

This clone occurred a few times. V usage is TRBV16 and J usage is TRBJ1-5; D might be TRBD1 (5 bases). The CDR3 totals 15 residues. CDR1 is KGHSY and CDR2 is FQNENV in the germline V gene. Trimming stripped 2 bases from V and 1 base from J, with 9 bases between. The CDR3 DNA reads TGTGCCAGCAGCCAACAGGGTTTGAGCAATCAGCCCCAGCATTTT. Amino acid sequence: CASSQQGLSNQPQHF.

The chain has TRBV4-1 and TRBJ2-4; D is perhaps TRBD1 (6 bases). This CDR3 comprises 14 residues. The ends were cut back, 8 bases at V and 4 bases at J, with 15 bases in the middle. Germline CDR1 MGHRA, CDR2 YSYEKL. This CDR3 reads CASADRTVKNIQYF. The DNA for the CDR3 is TGCGCCAGCGCCGACAGGACGGTGAAAAACATTCAGTACTTC.

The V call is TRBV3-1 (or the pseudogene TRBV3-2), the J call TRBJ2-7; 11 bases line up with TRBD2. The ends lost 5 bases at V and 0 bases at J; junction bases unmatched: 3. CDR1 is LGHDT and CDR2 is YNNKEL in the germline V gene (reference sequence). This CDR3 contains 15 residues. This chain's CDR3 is CASSITSGSSYEQYF. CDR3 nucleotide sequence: TGTGCCAGCAGCATCACTAGCGGGAGCTCCTACGAGCAGTACTTC.

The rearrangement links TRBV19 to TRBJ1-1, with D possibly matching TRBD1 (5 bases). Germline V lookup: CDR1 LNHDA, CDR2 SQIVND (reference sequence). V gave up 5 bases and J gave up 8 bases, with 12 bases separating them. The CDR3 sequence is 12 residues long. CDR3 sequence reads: CASSPAWGEAFF. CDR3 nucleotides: TGTGCCAGTAGTCCCGCCTGGGGCGAAGCTTTCTTT.

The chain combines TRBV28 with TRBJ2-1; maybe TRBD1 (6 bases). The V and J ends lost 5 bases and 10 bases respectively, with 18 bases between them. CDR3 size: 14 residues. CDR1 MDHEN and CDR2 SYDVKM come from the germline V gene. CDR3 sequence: CASSRSGAAREQFF. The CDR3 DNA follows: TGTGCCAGCAGTAGGTCAGGGGCGGCGCGAGAGCAGTTCTTC.

This chain's CDR3 is CASSPRVGGQETQYF. CDR3 DNA: TGTGCCAGCTCACCGCGTGTTGGAGGGCAAGAGACCCAGTACTTC. The chain joins TRBV18 to TRBJ2-5; TRBD2 is a possible D gene (6 bases). V lost 3 bases, J lost 2 bases, and 13 bases lay in between. Germline assignment: CDR1 KGHSH and CDR2 LQKENI. The CDR3 runs 15 residues.

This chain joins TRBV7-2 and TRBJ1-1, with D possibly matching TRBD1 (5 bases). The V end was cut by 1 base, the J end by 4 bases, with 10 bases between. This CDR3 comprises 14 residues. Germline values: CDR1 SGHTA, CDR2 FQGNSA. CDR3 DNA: TGTGCCAGCAGCTTAGTCGGGGGATCCACTGAAGCTTTCTTT. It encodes CASSLVGGSTEAFF.

The CDR3 DNA reads TGTGCCAGCAGTTTACCAGGGGGCAAGGACACTGAAGCTTTCTTT. Amino acid sequence: CASSLPGGKDTEAFF. The chain carries TRBV28 and TRBJ1-1; 8 bases agree with TRBD1. Per the germline V gene, CDR1 is MDHEN and CDR2 is SYDVKM. The V segment lost 2 bases and the J segment 3 bases; nucleotides outside the gene matches: 5. This CDR3 region has 15 residues.